The entry that follows covers one TCR beta chain sequence. Seattle enrolled patients during active infection and tracked them longitudinally. Germline values: CDR1 MDHEN, CDR2 SYDVKM. Trimming took off 5 bases at V and 7 bases at J, with 12 bases between the two ends. This CDR3 contains 13 residues. Measured with immunoSEQ multiplex PCR; TCRdb has only the in-frame clones, and not every one. The sample lists 230,000 or so clones; roughly 79% were seen once. The sample is drawn from a study of blood T cell repertoires in COVID-19. Sequencing was done on a sample of peripheral blood. The TCR comes from a woman older than 75 with COVID-19, enrolled during active disease. This chain links TRBV28 with TRBJ1-5; D possibly corresponds to TRBD1 (6 bases). The CDR3 DNA reads TGTGCCAGCAGTCTCAGGGGTGGGCAGCCCCAGCATTTT. This translates into CASSLRGGQPQHF.